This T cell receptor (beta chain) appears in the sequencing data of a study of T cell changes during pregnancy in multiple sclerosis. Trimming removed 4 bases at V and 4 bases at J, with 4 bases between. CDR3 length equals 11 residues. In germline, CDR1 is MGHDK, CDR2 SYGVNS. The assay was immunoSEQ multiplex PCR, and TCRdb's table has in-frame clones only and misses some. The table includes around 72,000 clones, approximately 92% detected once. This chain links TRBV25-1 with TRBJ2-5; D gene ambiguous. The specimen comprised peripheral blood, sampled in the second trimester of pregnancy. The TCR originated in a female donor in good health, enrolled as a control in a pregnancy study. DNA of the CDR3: TGTGCCAGCAGTGCCAGAGAGACCCAGTACTTC. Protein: CASSARETQYF.